The sequence of this TCR beta chain was determined in a study of T-cell reconstitution after alpha-beta-depleted transplantation in children. CDR3 length equals 15 residues. The germline V and J ends were trimmed by 1 base and 2 bases, with 12 bases remaining between them. The germline V gene has CDR1 SGHTA and CDR2 FQGTGA. This sample's TCRbeta library carried unique molecular identifier barcodes. TCRdb reprocessed the PCR reads via MiXCR and lists one record per CDR3 protein. Altogether more than 200,000 distinct CDR3 sequences are present, approximately 9.9% being singletons, with the ten largest covering 5.1%. This clonotype was counted ten times or more.

The receptor was isolated from a human donor who donated a stem cell graft to a child with SCID. The material was PBMCs from the stem cell graft donor, obtained from the stem cell graft. The V gene is TRBV7-3, the J gene TRBJ2-7, with D tentatively TRBD1 (5 bases). The CDR3 loop reads CASSLSGPGPYEQYF. CDR3 sequence (DNA): TGTGCCAGCAGCTTAAGTGGTCCAGGGCCCTACGAGCAGTACTTC.